This T cell receptor (beta chain) was identified in a study of identical twins. TCRdb re-derived calls from the 5' RACE reads in MiXCR, one entry per CDR3 protein. The table has fewer than 900,000 distinct CDR3 sequences, 18% seen once. In this sample, this clonotype turned up a few times. CDR1 SGHRS and CDR2 YFSETQ come from the germline V gene. Deletions cut 1 base from V and 5 bases from J, with 16 bases between. This CDR3 comprises 15 residues. These data also formed part of another study, on T cells expressing NK-cell markers.

The sample was PBMCs. This TCR was sampled from a woman under 30 in good health. V usage is TRBV5-1 and J usage is TRBJ2-7, with TRBD2 as a possible D gene (6 bases). The CDR3 is CASSLRRESVDEQYF. The CDR3 DNA sequence: TGCGCCAGCAGCTTGAGGAGGGAGTCGGTTGACGAGCAGTACTTC.